The subject of this entry is one TCR beta chain. Its antigen is not identified. This specimen comes from a study of cytomegalovirus exposure and HLA in healthy donors. Study-wide points: Data from an earlier analysis indicated that most TCR beta V segments were productive either about 87% or about 30% of the time.

The CDR3 is 16 amino acids. CDR1 is LNHDA and CDR2 is SQIVND in the germline V gene (reference sequence). V was pared by 3 bases and J by 0 bases, with 3 bases of the junction left unmatched. Both 60 Vbeta primers and 13 Jbeta primers went into the PCR. Generated by immunoSEQ multiplex PCR, the TCRdb table keeps only in-frame clones and is missing some. In total, the table holds around 150,000 clones. The donors (healthy individuals) were bone marrow donors. The TCR was taken from a man between 25 and 39 years old in good health and CMV-seronegative. The source material was PBMCs. The genes are TRBV19 and TRBJ1-5, with 9 bases that match TRBD1. The chain's CDR3 is CASSMGTGFSNQPQHF. CDR3 sequence (DNA): TGTGCCAGTAGTATGGGGACAGGGTTTAGCAATCAGCCCCAGCATTTT.